This record looks at one T cell receptor beta chain sequence and its context. Antigen unknown. The entry originates in a study of T-cell memory formation after mild COVID-19. Background on the study: Clusters of TCRs were largely donor specific. General observations from the study: Certain responding clones were present in pre-infection memory, suggesting participation of cross-reactive memory. There was a balanced CD4/CD8 profile in clones contracting day 15 to 85, and later expanders leaned CD4+.

Germline V lookup: CDR1 KGHDR, CDR2 SFDVKD. J was trimmed by 1 base and V by 5 bases; bases with no gene match: 7. The CDR3 is made up of 16 amino acids. 5'RACE with constant-segment primers yielded barcoded, UMI-tagged TCR alpha and TCR beta cDNA libraries. TCRdb re-derived calls from the 5' RACE reads in MiXCR, one entry per CDR3 protein. The sample lists about 560,000 distinct CDR3 sequences; 15% to 20% were seen once. The chain couples TRBV24-1 to TRBJ2-1, with 7 positions matching TRBD1. Sequenced input: PBMCs or a T cell subset sorted from them (not recorded which). The sequence was obtained from an adult woman who had mild COVID-19 (a few samples of this study predate the infection). Cell type and time point are not known. This CDR3 reads CATSGFRDSSYNEQFF. The CDR3 DNA reads TGTGCCACCAGTGGTTTCCGGGACAGTTCCTACAATGAGCAGTTCTTC.